This T cell receptor beta chain was identified during a study of T cell repertoires in cytomegalovirus infection. Study-level information: Well-studied HLA-B-restricted epitopes and recently identified HLA-C-restricted epitopes of CMV were both used in the study. Public signatures in TCR beta pointed to CMV infection and matching HLA type. Whole-study results and caveats: The response measured ex vivo was dominated by TCR beta clonotypes (HLA-C-restricted and CMV-specific). Carriers of CMV and the relevant HLA type were discriminated by public TCR beta frequency.

This CDR3 spans 13 amino acids. V gave up 5 bases and J gave up 2 bases, with 10 bases separating them. Germline V gene data show CDR1 as SGHTA and CDR2 as FQGTGA. TCRdb re-analysed the reads in MiXCR, keeping a single row per CDR3 protein. The sample lists approximately 910,000 distinct CDR3 sequences, about a third occurring once. Many counts were recorded for this clonotype. The antigen remains undetermined. The sample was cultured CD8+ T cells from PBMCs, taken from culture after CMV antigen stimulation. The rearrangement joins TRBV7-3 to TRBJ2-7, with D perhaps matching TRBD2 (6 bases). This receptor was obtained from a human donor in good health (CMV status not recorded). Some clones in this sample may be carry-over from other donors' samples. CDR3 bases: TGTGCCAGCAGCCAACGACTAGCCTACGAGCAGTACGTC. Encoded protein: CASSQRLAYEQYV.